Described below is a single T cell receptor (beta chain) sequence and its context. What it binds is unknown. Repertoires were generated with immunoSEQ multiplex PCR, while TCRdb's copy carries only in-frame clones and drops some. This table holds 130,000 to 150,000 clones, approximately 89% found once. The data stem from a study of T cell responses to AZD1222 COVID-19 vaccine. The study's findings and limits: Spike-specific TCR breadth and depth rose after two AZD1222 doses. The sample set comprised mostly white British donors with more females, and clonal diversity was possibly underestimated.

Deletions cut 5 bases from V and 4 bases from J, with 16 bases between. Germline lookup yields CDR1 MDHEN and CDR2 SYDVKM. The CDR3 is made up of 15 amino acids. This specimen was peripheral blood, taken on day 0 of AZD1222 vaccination. The genes are TRBV28 and TRBJ2-3; either TRBD1 or TRBD2 may fit D (7 bases each). This TCR derives from an adult in good health. The CDR3 DNA is TGTGCCAGCAGTATCAGGGGGGGCTGGTCAGATACGCAGTATTTT. Translation gives CASSIRGGWSDTQYF.